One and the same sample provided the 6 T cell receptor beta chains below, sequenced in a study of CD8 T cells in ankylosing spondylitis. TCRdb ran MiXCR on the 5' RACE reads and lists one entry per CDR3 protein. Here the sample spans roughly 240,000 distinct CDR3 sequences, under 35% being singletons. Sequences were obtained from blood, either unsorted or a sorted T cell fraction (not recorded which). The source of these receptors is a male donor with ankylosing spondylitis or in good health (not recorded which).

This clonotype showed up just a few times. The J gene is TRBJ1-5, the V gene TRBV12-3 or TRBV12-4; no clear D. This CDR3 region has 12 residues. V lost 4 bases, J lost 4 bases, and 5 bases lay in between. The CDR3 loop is CASSSTNQPQHF. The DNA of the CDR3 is TGTGCCAGCAGTTCGACAAATCAGCCCCAGCATTTT.

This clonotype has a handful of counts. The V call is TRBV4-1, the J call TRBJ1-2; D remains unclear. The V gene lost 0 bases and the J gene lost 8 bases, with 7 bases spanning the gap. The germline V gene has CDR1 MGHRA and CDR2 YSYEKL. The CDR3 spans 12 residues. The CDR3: CASSQDGYGYTF. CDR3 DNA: TGCGCCAGCAGCCAAGATGGGTACGGCTACACCTTC.

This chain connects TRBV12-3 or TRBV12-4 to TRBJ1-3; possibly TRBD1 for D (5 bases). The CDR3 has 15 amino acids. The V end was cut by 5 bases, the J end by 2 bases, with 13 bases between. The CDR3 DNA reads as TGTGCCAGCAGTCCCGGTGGGGGACCTGGAAACACCATATATTTT. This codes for CASSPGGGPGNTIYF.

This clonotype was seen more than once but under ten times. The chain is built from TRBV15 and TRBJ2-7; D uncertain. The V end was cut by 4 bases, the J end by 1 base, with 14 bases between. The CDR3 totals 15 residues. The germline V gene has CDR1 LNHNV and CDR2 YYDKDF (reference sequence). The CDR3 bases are TGTGCCACCAGCACAGGTGGGTCGATTTCCTACGAGCAGTACTTC. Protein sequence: CATSTGGSISYEQYF.

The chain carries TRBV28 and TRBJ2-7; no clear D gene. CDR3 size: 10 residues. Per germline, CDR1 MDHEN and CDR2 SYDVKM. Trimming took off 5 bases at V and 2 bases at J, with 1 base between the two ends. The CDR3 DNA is TGTGCCAGCAGTACCTACGAGCAGTACTTC. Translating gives CASSTYEQYF.

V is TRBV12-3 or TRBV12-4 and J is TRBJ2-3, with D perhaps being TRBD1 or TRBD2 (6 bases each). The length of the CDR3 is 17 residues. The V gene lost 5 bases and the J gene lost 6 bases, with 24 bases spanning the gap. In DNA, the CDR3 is TGTGCCAGCAGTCCAAATCCGGACTGGGGGGCGCAGGATACGCAGTATTTT. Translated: CASSPNPDWGAQDTQYF.